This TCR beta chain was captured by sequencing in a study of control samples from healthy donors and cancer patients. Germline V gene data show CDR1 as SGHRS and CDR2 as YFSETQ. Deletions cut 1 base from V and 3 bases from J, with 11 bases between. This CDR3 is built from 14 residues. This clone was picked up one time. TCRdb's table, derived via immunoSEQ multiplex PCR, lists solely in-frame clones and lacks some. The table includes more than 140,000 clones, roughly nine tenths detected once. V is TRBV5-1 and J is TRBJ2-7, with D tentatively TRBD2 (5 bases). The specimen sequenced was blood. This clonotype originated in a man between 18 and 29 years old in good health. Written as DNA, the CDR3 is TGCGCCAGCAGCTTGTCCGGGATAAACTACGAGCAGTACTTC. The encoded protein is CASSLSGINYEQYF.